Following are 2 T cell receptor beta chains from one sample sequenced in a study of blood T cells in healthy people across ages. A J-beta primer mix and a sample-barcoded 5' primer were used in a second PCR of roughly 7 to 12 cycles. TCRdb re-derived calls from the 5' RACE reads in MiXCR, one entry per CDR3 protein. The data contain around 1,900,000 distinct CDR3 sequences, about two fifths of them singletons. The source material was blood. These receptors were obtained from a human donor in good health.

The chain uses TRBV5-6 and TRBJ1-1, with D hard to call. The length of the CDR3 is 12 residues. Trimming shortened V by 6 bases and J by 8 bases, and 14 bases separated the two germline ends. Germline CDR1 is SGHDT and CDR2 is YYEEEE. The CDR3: CASTEGYREAFF. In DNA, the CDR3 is TGTGCCAGCACCGAGGGTTATAGAGAAGCTTTCTTT. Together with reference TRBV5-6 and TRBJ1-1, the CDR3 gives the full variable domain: DAGVTQSPTHLIKTRGQQVTLRCSPKSGHDTVSWYQQALGQGPQFIFQYYEEEERQRGNFPDRFSGHQFPNYSSELNVNALLLGDSALYLCASTEGYREAFFGQGTRLTVV.

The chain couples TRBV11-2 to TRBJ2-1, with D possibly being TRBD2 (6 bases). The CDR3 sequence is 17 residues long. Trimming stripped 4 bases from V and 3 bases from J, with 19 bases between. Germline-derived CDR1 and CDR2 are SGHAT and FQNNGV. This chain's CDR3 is CASSSPGGSGFYNEQFF. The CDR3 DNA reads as TGTGCCAGCAGCTCCCCAGGAGGGAGCGGCTTCTACAATGAGCAGTTCTTC.